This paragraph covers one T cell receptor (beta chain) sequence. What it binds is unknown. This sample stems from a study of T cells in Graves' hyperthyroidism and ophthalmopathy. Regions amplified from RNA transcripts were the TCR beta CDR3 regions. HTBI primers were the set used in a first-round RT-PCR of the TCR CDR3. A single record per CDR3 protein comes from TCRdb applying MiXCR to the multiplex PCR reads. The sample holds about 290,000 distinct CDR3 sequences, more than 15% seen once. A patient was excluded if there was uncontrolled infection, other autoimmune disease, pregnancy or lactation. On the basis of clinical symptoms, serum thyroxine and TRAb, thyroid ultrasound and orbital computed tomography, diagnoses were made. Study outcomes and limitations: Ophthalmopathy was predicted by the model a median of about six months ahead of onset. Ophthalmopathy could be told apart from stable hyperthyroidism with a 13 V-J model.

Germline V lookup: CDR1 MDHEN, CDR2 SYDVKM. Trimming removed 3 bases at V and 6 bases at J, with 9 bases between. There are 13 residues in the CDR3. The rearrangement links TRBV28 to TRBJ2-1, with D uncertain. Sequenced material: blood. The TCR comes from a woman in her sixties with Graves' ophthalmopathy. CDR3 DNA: TGTGCCAGCAGTTTGAGGCCTCCCAATGAGCAGTTCTTC. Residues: CASSLRPPNEQFF.